Reported below is one T cell receptor (beta chain). Trimming took 4 bases from V and 1 from J, leaving 11 bases between them. Germline V CDR1 and CDR2: SGDLS, YYNGEE. The CDR3 has 15 amino acids. In the original processing: Reference gene primer amplification gave estimated nucleated cell counts. TCRdb's table, derived via immunoSEQ multiplex PCR, lists solely in-frame clones and lacks some. V, J and clone size are those of that table, while D and trimming were read from the DNA. In the table there are 150,000 to 200,000 clones, 70% to 90% of which are singletons. The record originates from a study of blood T cell repertoires in COVID-19. Study in general: Sites across the United States, Italy and Spain contributed samples from acute and convalescent COVID-19. PBMCs, B-cell-depleted T cells, or T cells provided the cDNA or gDNA that made up the material.

Sequenced: peripheral blood. The source of this sequence is a man aged 50-59 years with active or convalescent COVID-19. The chain uses TRBV9 and TRBJ1-4, with D unresolved. CDR3 DNA sequence: TGTGCCAGCAGCTCTTGGACTGAAACTAATGAAAAACTGTTTTTT. This sequence encodes CASSSWTETNEKLFF.